A single sample gave rise to the 19 T cell receptor beta chains below, sequenced in a study of T cell responses to AZD1222 COVID-19 vaccine. The repertoire was sequenced with immunoSEQ multiplex PCR; TCRdb's copy has only in-frame clones and lacks some. The sample has 200,000 or so clones, around 93% seen once. Here the sequenced sample was peripheral blood, taken 28 days after the second AZD1222 dose. The receptors here all came from an adult who received the AZD1222 COVID-19 vaccine.

This clone was counted between two and nine times. The rearrangement joins TRBV9 to TRBJ2-1, with 9 bases that match TRBD1. The CDR3 consists of 16 residues. Trimming removed 0 bases from V and 1 base from J; junction bases left unmatched: 2. The V gene's germline CDR1 is SGDLS and CDR2 YYNGEE. CDR3 sequence (DNA): TGTGCCAGCAGCGTAGTCGACAGGGGGTCCTACAATGAGCAGTTCTTC. It translates to CASSVVDRGSYNEQFF. Full variable domain (outside the CDR3, taken from reference TRBV9 and TRBJ2-1): DSGVTQTPKHLITATGQRVTLRCSPRSGDLSVYWYQQSLDQGLQFLIQYYNGEERAKGNILERFSAQQFPDLHSELNLSSLELGDSALYFCASSVVDRGSYNEQFFGPGTRLTVL.

This rearrangement joins TRBV6-5 to TRBJ2-2, with a weak D call TRBD1 (6 bases). The germline V gene encodes CDR1 MNHEY and CDR2 SVGAGI. CDR3 length: 14 amino acids. The germline V and J ends were trimmed by 5 bases and 4 bases, with 11 bases remaining between them. CDR3 region: CASSRTVRTGELFF. CDR3 DNA sequence: TGTGCCAGCAGTCGGACAGTTCGCACCGGGGAGCTGTTTTTT.

This chain connects TRBV6-1 to TRBJ2-7; D is unresolved. V dropped 3 bases and J dropped 2 bases, with 14 bases sitting between them. The CDR3 runs 15 residues. Per the germline V gene, CDR1 is MNHNS and CDR2 is SASEGT. As DNA, the CDR3 is TGTGCCAGCAGTGAGGTTTCTATGCTAACCTACGAGCAGTACTTC. Translation gives CASSEVSMLTYEQYF.

This chain links TRBV30 with TRBJ1-3; 7 bases are a match to TRBD1. The CDR3 contains 12 residues. Germline assignment: CDR1 GTSNPN and CDR2 SVGIG (reference sequence). Trimming at V came to 5 bases and at J to 6 bases, leaving 4 bases not matched to a gene. The chain's CDR3 is CAWDRAENTIYF. CDR3 nucleotides: TGTGCCTGGGACAGGGCTGAAAACACCATATATTTT.

This sequence joins TRBV4-1 and TRBJ1-2; 9 positions match TRBD1. The CDR3 is 16 amino acids. J gave up 4 bases and V 1 base, and 7 bases lay outside the gene matches. Germline V CDR1 and CDR2: MGHRA, YSYEKL. CDR3 nucleotide sequence: TGCGCCAGCAGCCAAGGGGCCGGGACAGGGCTCTATGGCTACACCTTC. The encoded protein is CASSQGAGTGLYGYTF.

V usage is TRBV7-9 and J usage is TRBJ1-6; D not resolved. The germline V gene has CDR1 SEHNR and CDR2 FQNEAQ (reference sequence). The CDR3 contains 13 residues. The V gene lost 4 bases and the J gene lost 9 bases, with 10 bases spanning the gap. In nucleotides, the CDR3 is TGTGCCAGCAGCTACCGGGATCCTTCACCCCTCCACTTT. Translating it yields CASSYRDPSPLHF. Drawing the rest from reference TRBV7-9 and TRBJ1-6, the complete variable domain is DTGVSQNPRHKITKRGQNVTFRCDPISEHNRLYWYRQTLGQGPEFLTYFQNEAQLEKSRLLSDRFSAERPKGSFSTLEIQRTEQGDSAMYLCASSYRDPSPLHFGNGTRLTVT.

The V call is TRBV9, the J call TRBJ2-2; D is perhaps TRBD1 or TRBD2 (5 bases each). The ends were cut back, 4 bases at V and 4 bases at J, with 11 bases in the middle. This CDR3 comprises 14 residues. Per the germline V gene, CDR1 is SGDLS and CDR2 is YYNGEE. DNA of the CDR3: TGTGCCAGCAGCAGGGACGCGGGCACCGGGGAGCTGTTTTTT. Protein: CASSRDAGTGELFF.

J is TRBJ1-6 and V is TRBV7-2, with D uncertain. CDR3 size: 13 residues. The ends were cut back, 1 base at V and 10 bases at J, with 8 bases in the middle. Germline V lookup: CDR1 SGHTA, CDR2 FQGNSA. CDR3 DNA: TGTGCCAGCAGCTTAGAGGACCGATCACCCCTCCACTTT. Encoded protein: CASSLEDRSPLHF.

This rearrangement joins TRBV28 to TRBJ1-2, with D possibly TRBD1 on 6 matching bases. Germline CDR1 and CDR2: MDHEN and SYDVKM. CDR3 length equals 14 residues. With 7 bases removed from V and 6 bases from J, the gap between germline ends came to 18 bases. Written as DNA, the CDR3 is TGTGCCAGCACCCAACCGGGGGGGCGGGATGGCTACACCTTC. Translated, it gives CASTQPGGRDGYTF.

The V gene is TRBV5-6, the J gene TRBJ2-4; 10 positions agree with TRBD2. CDR3 length: 17 amino acids. Germline values: CDR1 SGHDT, CDR2 YYEEEE. V shed 3 bases and J 6 bases; nucleotides not matched to a gene: 12. The DNA of the CDR3 is TGTGCCAGCAGCTCCCATCGAGCGGGGGGGAATACAAACATTCAGTACTTC. Amino acid sequence: CASSSHRAGGNTNIQYF.

The chain recombines TRBV2 with TRBJ1-5; D uncertain. This CDR3 has 14 residues. Deletions cut 0 bases from V and 6 bases from J, with 9 bases between. CDR1 and CDR2 from the germline V gene are SNHLY and FYNNEI. The CDR3 sequence is CASSEAKAGQPQHF. In DNA, the CDR3 is TGTGCCAGCAGTGAAGCTAAAGCCGGTCAGCCCCAGCATTTT.

J is TRBJ2-5 and V is TRBV28, with D tentatively TRBD1 or TRBD2 (6 bases each). Trimming took 3 bases from V and 2 from J, leaving 16 bases between them. The length of the CDR3 is 16 residues. CDR1 is MDHEN and CDR2 is SYDVKM in the germline V gene. CDR3 nucleotide sequence: TGTGCCAGCAGTTTGAGGGGGGCCGCGCGACAAGAGACCCAGTACTTC. Protein product: CASSLRGAARQETQYF.

This rearrangement joins TRBV15 to TRBJ2-6; possibly TRBD1 for D (7 bases). The CDR3 loop spans 15 amino acids. Germline-derived CDR1 and CDR2 are LNHNV and YYDKDF (reference sequence). V was shortened by 7 bases and J by 2 bases, with 12 bases between the two germline ends. The DNA for the CDR3 is TGTGCCACCAATCAGGGGGGCGCTGGGGCCAACGTCCTGACTTTC. This codes for CATNQGGAGANVLTF.

The chain recombines TRBV2 with TRBJ1-6, with 8 positions matching TRBD1. J gave up 1 base and V 6 bases, and 8 bases lay outside the gene matches. This CDR3 has 17 residues. The germline V gene encodes CDR1 SNHLY and CDR2 FYNNEI. The CDR3 bases are TGTGCCAGCAGCCTCGACAGGGGACAATCCTATAATTCACCCCTCCACTTT. Translation gives CASSLDRGQSYNSPLHF.

The J gene is TRBJ1-3, the V gene TRBV9; no reliable D call. Germline lookup yields CDR1 SGDLS and CDR2 YYNGEE. Between the trimmed V and J ends, which lost 4 bases and 4 bases, there was a span of 12 bases. The CDR3 is 14 residues long. The DNA for the CDR3 is TGTGCCAGCAGCTCGGCCTTTATAGGAAACACCATATATTTT. Residues: CASSSAFIGNTIYF.

CDR3 residues: CATSSGFGDTQYF. CDR3 coding DNA: TGTGCCACCAGCAGTGGGTTTGGAGATACGCAGTATTTT. This chain connects TRBV15 to TRBJ2-3, with unresolved D. Trimming removed 3 bases from V and 5 bases from J, with 9 bases in between. The CDR3 consists of 13 residues. Germline V gene sequence: CDR1 LNHNV, CDR2 YYDKDF (reference sequence).

This clone was counted a single time. This chain links TRBV9 with TRBJ1-2; D remains unclear. Trimming cost V 4 bases and J 0 bases, with 13 bases left between them. The CDR3 loop spans 15 amino acids. CDR1 and CDR2 (germline): SGDLS, YYNGEE. The CDR3 DNA follows: TGTGCCAGCAGCCCATGGCAGATAGCTAACTATGGCTACACCTTC. Its protein is CASSPWQIANYGYTF.

The V gene is TRBV7-9, the J gene TRBJ1-2; perhaps TRBD1 as D (5 bases). Per the germline V gene, CDR1 is SEHNR and CDR2 is FQNEAQ (reference sequence). This CDR3 contains 15 residues. V was shortened by 2 bases and J by 3 bases, with 13 bases between the two germline ends. CDR3 loop: CASSLLTGPHYGYTF. CDR3 bases: TGTGCCAGCAGCTTATTAACAGGACCCCACTATGGCTACACCTTC.

The chain uses TRBV28 and TRBJ1-1; D may be TRBD1 (5 bases). V lost 3 bases to trimming and J lost 6 bases, with 14 bases between them. The germline CDR1 and CDR2 sequences are MDHEN and SYDVKM. This CDR3 is 14 amino acids long. As DNA, the CDR3 is TGTGCCAGCAGTTTTCGGGGATTAGGGGCTGAAGCTTTCTTT. Translating gives CASSFRGLGAEAFF.